A selection of T cell receptor beta chains follows, all from one sample in a study of blood T cell repertoires in COVID-19. Assay: immunoSEQ multiplex PCR; the TCRdb copy retains only in-frame clones and omits some. The table lists some 350,000 clones, around 89% of them singletons, with over 0.95% in the top ten. Sequenced: PBMCs or T cells enriched from blood (not recorded which). These receptors were collected from a man younger than 35 who had recovered from COVID-19. The CDR3 runs from the conserved cysteine through the conserved F or W. Fields, in order: V gene, J gene, CDR3 protein.

v_gene: TRBV3-1/TRBV3-2; j_gene: TRBJ1-2; CDR3aa: CASSQGAFPGGYTF
v_gene: TRBV5-8; j_gene: TRBJ1-1; CDR3aa: CASSLGQANTEAFF
v_gene: TRBV6-5; j_gene: TRBJ1-2; CDR3aa: CASSYGVGAQGGYTF
v_gene: TRBV27; j_gene: TRBJ2-7; CDR3aa: CASSLSSLAGLSYEQYF
v_gene: TRBV9; j_gene: TRBJ2-2; CDR3aa: CASNPQGAGGELFF
v_gene: TRBV25-1; j_gene: TRBJ2-7; CDR3aa: CASSDAGALREQYF
v_gene: TRBV2; j_gene: TRBJ1-3; CDR3aa: CASGSGNSGNTIYF
v_gene: TRBV2; j_gene: TRBJ1-5; CDR3aa: CASRRGGAGNQPQHF
v_gene: TRBV3-1/TRBV3-2; j_gene: TRBJ2-7; CDR3aa: CASSARTGEEYF
v_gene: TRBV4-2; j_gene: TRBJ1-2; CDR3aa: CASSQVTRTGYGYTF
v_gene: TRBV19; j_gene: TRBJ1-6; CDR3aa: CASSSMGLRPNNSPLHF
v_gene: TRBV11-2; j_gene: TRBJ2-1; CDR3aa: CASSLEDSRLSYDIEQFF
v_gene: TRBV28; j_gene: TRBJ2-7; CDR3aa: CASSHLQGVYEQYF
v_gene: TRBV7-2; j_gene: TRBJ2-7; CDR3aa: CASSLGQVSYEQYF
v_gene: TRBV6-4; j_gene: TRBJ2-5; CDR3aa: CASSETSGDQETQYF
v_gene: TRBV28; j_gene: TRBJ1-3; CDR3aa: CASSLPGTGGNTIYF
v_gene: TRBV3-1/TRBV3-2; j_gene: TRBJ1-1; CDR3aa: CASSARTENTEAFF
v_gene: TRBV6-5; j_gene: TRBJ2-2; CDR3aa: CASNHRELNTGELFF
v_gene: TRBV25-1; j_gene: TRBJ2-5; CDR3aa: CASSEYRGRAQETQYF
v_gene: TRBV6-5; j_gene: TRBJ1-2; CDR3aa: CASTRGGNYGYTF
v_gene: TRBV6-2/TRBV6-3; j_gene: TRBJ2-3; CDR3aa: CASSRAADTQYF
v_gene: TRBV18; j_gene: TRBJ2-1; CDR3aa: CASSPYFGTGTLNEQFF
v_gene: TRBV19; j_gene: TRBJ1-5; CDR3aa: CASSIVGGGGNQPQHF
v_gene: TRBV6-2/TRBV6-3; j_gene: TRBJ2-7; CDR3aa: CASSYSPGTGAYEQYF
v_gene: TRBV7-8; j_gene: TRBJ2-1; CDR3aa: CASSSTRLAGNNEQFF
v_gene: TRBV28; j_gene: TRBJ2-1; CDR3aa: CATRFLAGAGSYNEQFF
v_gene: TRBV21-1; j_gene: TRBJ2-7; CDR3aa: CASSLDSPYEQYF
v_gene: TRBV10-3; j_gene: TRBJ1-2; CDR3aa: CAISEAGNYGYTF
v_gene: TRBV28; j_gene: TRBJ2-2; CDR3aa: CASRGQGALNGGELFF
v_gene: TRBV9; j_gene: TRBJ2-1; CDR3aa: CASSASSGTSNEQFF
v_gene: TRBV19; j_gene: TRBJ1-2; CDR3aa: CASSIQGTGGYTF
v_gene: TRBV9; j_gene: TRBJ2-1; CDR3aa: CASSAGTGVYNEQFF
v_gene: TRBV27; j_gene: TRBJ1-5; CDR3aa: CASSLYSGGGNQPQHF
v_gene: TRBV19; j_gene: TRBJ2-7; CDR3aa: CASRFATGQTYEQYF
v_gene: TRBV27; j_gene: TRBJ1-5; CDR3aa: CASSPSTGVGQPQHF
v_gene: TRBV6-5; j_gene: TRBJ2-7; CDR3aa: CASSYGQLETYEQYF
v_gene: TRBV10-1; j_gene: TRBJ2-2; CDR3aa: CASSVGGNTGELFF
v_gene: TRBV2; j_gene: TRBJ2-2; CDR3aa: CASSEVPGNTGELFF
v_gene: TRBV6-2/TRBV6-3; j_gene: TRBJ2-7; CDR3aa: CASSQGLAPVEQYF
v_gene: TRBV5-4; j_gene: TRBJ1-1; CDR3aa: CASSLGGEGMNTEAFF
v_gene: TRBV4-3; j_gene: TRBJ2-1; CDR3aa: CASSHALRRASSYNEQFF
v_gene: TRBV4-2; j_gene: TRBJ2-3; CDR3aa: CASSLDGSSTDTQYF
v_gene: TRBV7-9; j_gene: TRBJ1-2; CDR3aa: CASSLWEGYGYTF
v_gene: TRBV2; j_gene: TRBJ2-1; CDR3aa: CASSRTETYNEQFF
v_gene: TRBV5-1; j_gene: TRBJ1-3; CDR3aa: CASSPAGQVSSGNTIYF
v_gene: TRBV9; j_gene: TRBJ2-2; CDR3aa: CASSVRDKPNTGELFF
v_gene: TRBV6-5; j_gene: TRBJ1-6; CDR3aa: CASSYSAGGKSPLHF
v_gene: TRBV25-1; j_gene: TRBJ1-2; CDR3aa: CVPSGRESYGYTF
v_gene: TRBV18; j_gene: TRBJ1-2; CDR3aa: CASSRDSQINYGYTF
v_gene: TRBV7-9; j_gene: TRBJ2-7; CDR3aa: CASSPYVRTAYEQYF
v_gene: TRBV11-1; j_gene: TRBJ2-7; CDR3aa: CASGRGSYEQYF
v_gene: TRBV27; j_gene: TRBJ2-7; CDR3aa: CASSFGRDYEQYF